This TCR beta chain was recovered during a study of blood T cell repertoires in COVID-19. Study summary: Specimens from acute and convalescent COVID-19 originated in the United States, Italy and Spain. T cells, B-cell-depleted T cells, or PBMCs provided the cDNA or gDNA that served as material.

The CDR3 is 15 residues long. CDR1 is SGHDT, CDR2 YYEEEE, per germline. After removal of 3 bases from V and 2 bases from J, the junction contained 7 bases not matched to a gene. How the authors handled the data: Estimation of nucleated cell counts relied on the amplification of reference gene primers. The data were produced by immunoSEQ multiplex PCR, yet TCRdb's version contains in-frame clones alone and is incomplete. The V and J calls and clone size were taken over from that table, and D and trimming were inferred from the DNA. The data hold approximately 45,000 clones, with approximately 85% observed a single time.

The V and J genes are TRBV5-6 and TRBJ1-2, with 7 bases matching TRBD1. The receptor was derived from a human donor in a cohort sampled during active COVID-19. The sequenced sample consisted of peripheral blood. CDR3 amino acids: CASSSRDRINYGYTF. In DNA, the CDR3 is TGTGCCAGCAGCTCCCGGGACAGAATCAACTATGGCTACACCTTC.